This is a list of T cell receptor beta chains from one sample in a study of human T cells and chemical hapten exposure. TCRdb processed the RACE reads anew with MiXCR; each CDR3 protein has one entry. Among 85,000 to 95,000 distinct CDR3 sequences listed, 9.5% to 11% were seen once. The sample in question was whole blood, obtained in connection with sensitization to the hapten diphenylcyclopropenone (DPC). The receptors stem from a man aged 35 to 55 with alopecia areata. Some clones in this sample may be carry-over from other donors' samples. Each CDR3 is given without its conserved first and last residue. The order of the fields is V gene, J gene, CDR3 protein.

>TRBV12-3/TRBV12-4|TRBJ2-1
ASGMIPLGDNEQF
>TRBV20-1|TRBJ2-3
SARESGSGRRTDTQY
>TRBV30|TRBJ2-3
AWGNWADTQY
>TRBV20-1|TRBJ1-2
SARDRGFGYT
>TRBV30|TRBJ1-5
AWSREDNQPQH
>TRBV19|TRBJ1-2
ASSTQAYGYT
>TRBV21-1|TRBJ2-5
ARGREGPRGETQY
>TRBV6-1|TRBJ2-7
ASSHRDRRFYEQY
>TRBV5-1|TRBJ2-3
ASSLVADTQY
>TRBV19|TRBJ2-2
ASRNPGLAGGSTGELF
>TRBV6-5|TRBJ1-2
ASSYSMGQGRHGYT
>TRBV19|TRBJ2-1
ASTTPGGSYNEQF
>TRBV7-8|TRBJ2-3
ASSLVRGDTDTQY
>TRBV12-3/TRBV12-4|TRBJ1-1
ASSPFMNTEAF
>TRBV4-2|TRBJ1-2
ASSQEGGQGAFGYT
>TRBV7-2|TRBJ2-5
ASSLGTRVRLIETQY
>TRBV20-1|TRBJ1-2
SQKPTGSNYGYT
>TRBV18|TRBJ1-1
ASSHGFDTEAF
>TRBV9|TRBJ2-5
ASSFSSDRGETQY
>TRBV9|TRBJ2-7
ASSLGLAGYEQY
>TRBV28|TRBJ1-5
ASSFRGRSSNQPQH
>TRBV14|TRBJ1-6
ASSLNTGNSPLH
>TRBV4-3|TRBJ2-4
ASSPTGHIRY
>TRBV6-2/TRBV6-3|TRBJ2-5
ASRPLGSQETQY
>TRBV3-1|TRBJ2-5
ASSQAGSLGPETQY
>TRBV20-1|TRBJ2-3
SAGDSSDTDTQY
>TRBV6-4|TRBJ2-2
ASSVGATSENTGELF
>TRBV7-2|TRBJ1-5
ASSLAFATYQPQH
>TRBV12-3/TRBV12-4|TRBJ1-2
ASSFRGPNYGYT
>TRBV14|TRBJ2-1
ASSREPGTGKSGEQF
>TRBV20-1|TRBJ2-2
SARVPAGASTGELF
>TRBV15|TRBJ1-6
ATSRYYNSPLH
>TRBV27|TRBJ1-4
ASSLYPRQERGEKLF
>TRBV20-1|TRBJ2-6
SARSGGRGANVLT
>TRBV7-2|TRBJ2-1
ASSLQLSNEQF